This T cell receptor beta chain was documented in a study of T cell responses to AZD1222 COVID-19 vaccine. With respect to this clone: Its cognate antigen is unknown.

Assay: immunoSEQ multiplex PCR; the TCRdb copy retains only in-frame clones and omits some. The data hold about 180,000 clones, with almost 90% observed a single time. The study, taken as a whole, reports: Reportedly, nearly half of unique spike TCRs recognized epitopes outside B.1.351/B.1.1.7 mutations. Most donors were white British, females outnumbered males, and clonal diversity was possibly underestimated. Spike was spanned by vaccine-associated CD4 TCRs, with dominance at 160-218 and 743-854. Only a handful of AZD1222 recipients, roughly 6 in all, had baseline seropositivity.

Trimming removed 8 bases at V and 2 bases at J, with 12 bases between. Germline CDR1 is MDHEN and CDR2 is SYDVKM. This CDR3 has 14 residues. The source is an adult in good health. This specimen was peripheral blood, taken on day 0 of AZD1222 vaccination. The chain joins TRBV28 to TRBJ2-2, with D perhaps matching TRBD1 (6 bases). The CDR3 region has the DNA TGTGCCAGCGAAGGGACACCTAACACCGGGGAGCTGTTTTTT. Translated, it gives CASEGTPNTGELFF.